This TCR beta chain comes out of a study of blood T cell repertoires in COVID-19 (dated by TCRdb to 2018 to 2021). As for the study more broadly: The collaborator samples originated in the United States, Italy and Spain and spanned the acute and convalescent phases of COVID-19. The prospective study material was composed of cDNA or gDNA derived from T cells, B-cell-depleted T cells, or PBMCs. Subjects who had been exposed to COVID-19, were actively infected with it, or had recovered from it provided the deeply sampled blood TCRbeta repertoires that made up the dataset. The repertoires were released in a freely available public database meant as a resource for research on the immune response to SARS-CoV-2. The samples were drawn from two sources: the first 160 participants of the ongoing ImmuneRACE study, and approximately 1,300 subjects contributed by 6 global collaborators. Nearly every sample came with metadata listing a de-identified subject ID, COVID-19 status, age in years and sex. Where available, HLA class I and class II types were obtained from metadata supplied by the sample provider rather than from assay-based typing.

Study-level results and caveats: How much clinical and demographic metadata was included differed by source and by participant, and the metadata was provided uncurated.

TCRbeta CDR3 regions were amplified from genomic DNA using the immunoSEQ Assay, a bias-controlled multiplex PCR. In the source study's methods: The number of nucleated cells in each sample was estimated from the amplification of reference gene primers within the assay. To quantify the absolute abundance of each unique TCRbeta CDR3 rearrangement, sequence reads were collapsed and filtered. For each sample, productive Simpson clonality was calculated as the square root of Simpson's diversity index over productive rearrangements. TCRdb re-hosts the immuneACCESS table, in-frame sequences only. Its copies lack some clones; in the studies checked, an unresolved V gene accounts for under half of them, and the cause for the rest is not known. V, J and clone size are those of that table, while D and trimming were read from the DNA. The sample contains around 60,000 clones, about 81% of them found a single time. Together, the top ten hold 15% of the sample.

The germline V gene specifies SGHDN as CDR1 and FVKESK as CDR2. The CDR3 measures 14 amino acids from cysteine to phenylalanine. The DNA shown is the 42-base CDR3, in frame from base 1. Trimming removed 4 bases from V and 4 bases from J, leaving 13 bases between the germline ends. The collaborating institutions used their own protocols to collect whole blood in K2EDTA tubes. Collaborator samples were shipped for TCRbeta analysis as frozen whole blood, isolated PBMCs, or DNA extracted from either sample type. With respect to this clone: What antigen it recognizes has not been identified. Per-nucleotide qualities are absent, and no much larger clonotype sits a single base away.

The specimen was peripheral blood. The sequence is built from TRBV14 and TRBJ1-1; possibly the D gene is TRBD1, per 5 matching bases. The source is a man at least 80 years old with acute or convalescent COVID-19. The nucleotide sequence reads as follows: TGTGCCAGCAGCCTCGGGGGAACTATCACTGAAGCTTTCTTT. The translation is CASSLGGTITEAFF.